This T cell receptor (beta chain) was sequenced during a study of T-cell reconstitution after alpha-beta-depleted transplantation in children. Preparation of the TCRbeta library was carried out with unique molecular identifiers. TCRdb re-called the PCR reads with MiXCR, one entry per CDR3 protein. The data contain 260,000 or so distinct CDR3 sequences, more than 10% of them singletons. This clonotype occurred many times. CDR1 is DFQATT and CDR2 is SNEGSKA in the germline V gene (reference sequence). CDR3 length equals 14 residues. Trimming cost V 5 bases and J 2 bases, with 14 bases left between them.

This clonotype was sampled from a human donor who donated a stem cell graft to a child with acute lymphoblastic leukemia. Sequenced here: PBMCs from the stem cell graft donor, sampled from the stem cell graft. The chain combines TRBV20-1 with TRBJ2-3, with D uncertain. This CDR3 reads CSALSPTHTDTQYF. The CDR3 DNA reads as TGCAGTGCTCTTTCCCCGACGCACACAGATACGCAGTATTTT.